The clone carrying this T cell receptor beta chain was observed a handful of times. Its antigen is as yet unknown. The sample originates from a study of T-cell reconstitution after alpha-beta-depleted transplantation in children. Findings and limits, study-wide: Reported findings indicate that, about two months after transplant, alpha-beta T cells came from several hundred expanded clones, which were derived from non-depleted graft cells. Newly produced T cells mostly accounted for T-cell counts and diversity one year post-transplant. At day 60, the high TCRbeta diversity found in some patients originated from recipient T cells and thymic progenitors that had survived.

The library targeted TCRbeta and was prepared with unique molecular identifiers. From the PCR reads, TCRdb called clonotypes with MiXCR, one entry per CDR3 protein. The table has 300,000 to 350,000 distinct CDR3 sequences, 20% to 30% seen once. The CDR3 length is 13 residues. Germline CDR1 and CDR2: DFQATT and SNEGSKA (reference sequence). Trimming took off 3 bases at V and 11 bases at J, with 19 bases between the two ends. This chain joins TRBV20-1 and TRBJ1-1; D perhaps matches TRBD1 (6 bases). The sequences come from PBMCs, mostly from graft donor cells, collected 180 days after TCRalphabeta/CD19-depleted stem cell transplant. The sequence was obtained from a male patient younger than 18 who had a stem cell transplant for acute lymphoblastic leukemia, so the T cells may come from the graft donor. The CDR3 loop reads CSASPGGAVQAFF. CDR3 nucleotides: TGCAGTGCTAGTCCTGGGGGCGCGGTTCAGGCTTTCTTT.